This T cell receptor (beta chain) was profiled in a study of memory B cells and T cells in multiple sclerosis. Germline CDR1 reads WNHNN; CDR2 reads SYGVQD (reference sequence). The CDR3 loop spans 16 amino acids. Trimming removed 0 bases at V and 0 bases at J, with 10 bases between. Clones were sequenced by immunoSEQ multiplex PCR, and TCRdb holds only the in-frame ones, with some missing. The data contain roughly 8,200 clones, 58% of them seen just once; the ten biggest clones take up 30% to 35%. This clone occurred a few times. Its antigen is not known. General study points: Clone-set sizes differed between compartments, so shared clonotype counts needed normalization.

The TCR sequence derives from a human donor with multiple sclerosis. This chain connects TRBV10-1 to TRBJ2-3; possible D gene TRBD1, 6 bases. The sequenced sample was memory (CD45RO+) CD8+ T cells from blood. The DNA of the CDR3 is TGCGCCAGCAGTGAGTCTTCCAGGGGTAGCACAGATACGCAGTATTTT. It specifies CASSESSRGSTDTQYF.